The 19 T cell receptor beta chains below were found in one sample sequenced in a study of T cells in Graves' hyperthyroidism and ophthalmopathy. Amplified TCR beta CDR3 regions came from RNA transcripts. HTBI primers drove first-round RT-PCR of the TCR CDR3. TCRdb re-analysed the multiplex PCR reads in MiXCR, keeping a single row per CDR3 protein. Of 600,000 to 900,000 distinct CDR3 sequences listed, over 15% are singletons. Sequencing input: blood. The receptors stem from a man aged 18 to 30 with Graves' hyperthyroidism.

This clonotype was seen repeatedly, ten times or more. V and J are TRBV3-1 and TRBJ2-7, with TRBD1 matching over 10 bases. V was pared by 6 bases and J by 6 bases, with 8 bases of the junction left unmatched. In germline, CDR1 is LGHDT, CDR2 YNNKEL (reference sequence). The CDR3 totals 14 residues. This CDR3 reads CASSPDRGLSEQYF. The CDR3 bases are TGTGCCAGCAGTCCTGACAGGGGGCTCTCCGAGCAGTACTTC.

Ten or more counts support this clonotype. This chain connects TRBV28 to TRBJ2-7, with TRBD2 identical over 10 bases. Germline trimming cut 4 bases from V and 3 bases from J; bases unmatched to any gene: 6. The CDR3 has 15 amino acids. Germline V lookup: CDR1 MDHEN, CDR2 SYDVKM. CDR3 nucleotide sequence: TGTGCCAGCAGTTCCCAGCGGGAGGGATTCTACGAGCAGTACTTC. This encodes CASSSQREGFYEQYF.

With respect to this clonotype: Since a much larger clone is just one base distant, this may be a read error. The chain links TRBV6-1 to TRBJ2-5; D gene uncertain. The V gene lost 4 bases and the J gene lost 8 bases, with 14 bases spanning the gap. This CDR3 region has 13 residues. In germline, CDR1 is MNHNS, CDR2 SASEGT. The DNA for the CDR3 is TGTGCCAGCAGTGCCCCCGGATTGGATACCCAGTACTTC. This gives the protein CASSAPGLDTQYF.

This clonotype was detected a few times. The chain carries TRBV28 and TRBJ2-7; 8 bases agree with TRBD1. The length of the CDR3 is 17 residues. After removal of 6 bases from V and 6 bases from J, the junction contained 19 bases not matched to a gene. The germline V gene encodes CDR1 MDHEN and CDR2 SYDVKM. The DNA of the CDR3 is TGTGCCAGCAGCTTGAAGTTGAGGACAGGGAGGAACCTCGAGCAGTACTTC. Protein: CASSLKLRTGRNLEQYF.

The chain joins TRBV12-3 or TRBV12-4 to TRBJ1-6; 10 positions agree with TRBD1. The CDR3 sequence is 16 residues long. V lost 2 bases to trimming and J lost 7 bases; unmatched junction nucleotides: 5. The CDR3 loop reads CASSLWRTGGNSPLHF. Here the CDR3 DNA reads TGTGCCAGCAGTTTATGGAGGACAGGGGGGAATTCACCCCTCCACTTT.

This clonotype was seen at least ten times. The V call is TRBV9, the J call TRBJ2-5; no reliable D call. CDR1 is SGDLS and CDR2 is YYNGEE in the germline V gene. The CDR3 spans 15 residues. The ends were cut back, 2 bases at V and 5 bases at J, with 16 bases in the middle. CDR3 protein: CASSVTVAQSETQYF. The CDR3 DNA sequence: TGTGCCAGCAGCGTTACGGTGGCCCAATCGGAGACCCAGTACTTC.

The chain is built from TRBV7-9 and TRBJ1-1; D may be TRBD1 (6 bases). V was cut by 5 bases and J by 4 bases, with 14 bases left in between. The CDR3 extends over 14 amino acids. CDR1 and CDR2 (germline): SEHNR, FQNEAQ (reference sequence). CDR3 coding DNA: TGTGCCAGCAGCCCCGGGGGGGCCCCCACTGAAGCTTTCTTT. This sequence encodes CASSPGGAPTEAFF.

This clonotype was detected a few times. The rearrangement uses TRBV18 and TRBJ1-5; possible D gene TRBD1, 5 bases. The CDR3 extends over 18 amino acids. Germline loops: CDR1 KGHSH, CDR2 LQKENI. The V gene lost 0 bases and the J gene lost 0 bases, with 15 bases spanning the gap. The CDR3 nucleotides read TGTGCCAGCTCACCACCGGGGACGGCGGGGTATAGCAATCAGCCCCAGCATTTT. This sequence encodes CASSPPGTAGYSNQPQHF.

The chain carries TRBV20-1 and TRBJ2-7, with a possible D match to TRBD2 (6 bases). This CDR3 comprises 11 residues. Trimming stripped 5 bases from V and 8 bases from J, with 13 bases between. The germline gives CDR1 DFQATT, CDR2 SNEGSKA (reference sequence). The CDR3 DNA sequence: TGCAGTGCTTTGTGGACTAAAAAGCAGTACTTC. It yields the protein CSALWTKKQYF.

This clonotype was seen a few times. V and J are TRBV24-1 and TRBJ1-4; the D is unclear. From germline, CDR1 is KGHDR and CDR2 SFDVKD. The CDR3 extends over 15 amino acids. V dropped 2 bases and J dropped 4 bases, with 10 bases sitting between them. CDR3 loop: CATSDSRPYNEKLFF. CDR3 DNA: TGTGCCACCAGTGATTCAAGGCCGTATAATGAAAAACTGTTTTTT.

The J gene is TRBJ1-1, the V gene TRBV6-8; D unresolved. Trimming removed 11 bases at V and 6 bases at J, with 16 bases between. Germline assignment: CDR1 MNHGY and CDR2 SAAAGT. The CDR3 is made up of 12 amino acids. The CDR3 here is CAWRPLDAEAFF. The DNA for the CDR3 is TGTGCCTGGCGGCCTCTGGACGCTGAAGCTTTCTTT.

The chain carries TRBV7-8 and TRBJ2-7; tentatively, D is TRBD1 (5 bases). The V end was cut by 1 base, the J end by 0 bases, with 13 bases between. The CDR3 sequence is 16 residues long. In germline, CDR1 is SGHVS, CDR2 FQNEAQ. DNA for the CDR3: TGTGCCAGCAGCTTAGAGTACAGGAAGAGCTCCTACGAGCAGTACTTC. Its protein is CASSLEYRKSSYEQYF.

This sequence joins TRBV6-1 and TRBJ2-2; TRBD1 agrees at 9 bases. With V trimmed by 11 bases and J by 7 bases, 5 bases remained unmatched. Per the germline V gene, CDR1 is MNHNS and CDR2 is SASEGT. The CDR3 totals 12 residues. The CDR3 sequence is CAATGGIGELFF. CDR3 nucleotide sequence: TGTGCCGCCACAGGGGGCATCGGGGAGCTGTTTTTT.

Many counts were recorded for this clonotype. The chain is built from TRBV30 and TRBJ2-2; a weak D match, TRBD2 (7 bases). CDR1 and CDR2 from the germline V gene are GTSNPN and SVGIG (reference sequence). The CDR3 runs to 14 residues. V was clipped by 2 bases and J by 10 bases, with 17 bases between them. CDR3 DNA sequence: TGTGCCTGGAGTCCTAGGGGGAGGGTGGAGGAGCTGTTTTTT. It yields the protein CAWSPRGRVEELFF.

This clonotype was recorded many times. The chain couples TRBV28 to TRBJ2-7, with D unclear. There are 13 residues in the CDR3. V gave up 4 bases and J gave up 5 bases, with 12 bases separating them. Looked up from germline, CDR1 is MDHEN and CDR2 is SYDVKM. Written as DNA, the CDR3 is TGTGCCAGCAGTTCCCCCGGTTGGAACGAGCAGTACTTC. It codes for CASSSPGWNEQYF. Full variable domain (remainder filled in from reference TRBV28 and TRBJ2-7): DVKVTQSSRYLVKRTGEKVFLECVQDMDHENMFWYRQDPGLGLRLIYFSYDVKMKEKGDIPEGYSVSREKKERFSLILESASTNQTSMYLCASSSPGWNEQYFGPGTRLTVT.

This clonotype was recorded at least ten times. The chain recombines TRBV2 with TRBJ1-4; 7 nucleotides align to TRBD1. J gave up 4 bases and V 3 bases, and 14 bases lay outside the gene matches. The CDR3 loop spans 18 amino acids. The germline V gene encodes CDR1 SNHLY and CDR2 FYNNEI. CDR3 residues: CASSDEFDRDSNNEKLFF. Here the CDR3 DNA reads TGTGCCAGCAGTGACGAATTTGACCGGGACAGTAATAATGAAAAACTGTTTTTT.

This clonotype was seen a handful of times. The chain couples TRBV2 to TRBJ2-2; D is ambiguous. There are 15 residues in the CDR3. Trimming took 7 bases from V and 1 from J, leaving 13 bases between them. CDR1 is SNHLY and CDR2 is FYNNEI in the germline V gene. CDR3 in amino acids: CASTSWRGNTGELFF. In nucleotides, the CDR3 is TGTGCCAGCACCTCATGGAGAGGGAACACCGGGGAGCTGTTTTTT.

This clonotype has ten or more counts. The chain joins TRBV7-2 to TRBJ1-1; D possibly corresponds to TRBD1 (6 bases). V dropped 1 base and J dropped 5 bases, with 14 bases sitting between them. Germline V gives CDR1 SGHTA, CDR2 FQGNSA. This CDR3 spans 15 amino acids. The CDR3 bases are TGTGCCAGCAGCTTAGTAACAGGGCCCCCGACTGAAGCTTTCTTT. It is translated as CASSLVTGPPTEAFF.

This clonotype was recorded at least ten times. The V call is TRBV9, the J call TRBJ2-3; a possible D gene is TRBD1 (6 bases). This CDR3 has 16 residues. Germline V gene data show CDR1 as SGDLS and CDR2 as YYNGEE. Deletions cut 4 bases from V and 2 bases from J, with 17 bases between. The CDR3 protein is CASSQEGHPITDTQYF. CDR3 bases: TGTGCCAGCAGCCAAGAGGGACACCCAATCACAGATACGCAGTATTTT.